The present T cell receptor beta chain was sequenced within a study of identical twins. This CDR3 contains 13 residues. CDR1 MNHEY and CDR2 SVGEGT come from the germline V gene. V lost 11 bases and J lost 0; bases outside the gene matches: 4. This clonotype was recorded only once. Its antigen is not identified. TCRdb called the 5' RACE reads again in MiXCR, with one record for every CDR3 protein. The data show nearly 250,000 distinct CDR3 sequences, around 6.6% seen once. Study conclusions and caveats: Within beta out-of-frame sequences, the excess sharing observed between twins was weaker.

This same sample was also taken into another study, of yellow fever vaccine responses in identical twins.

The TCR sequence derives from a woman between 18 and 29 years old in good health. The chain carries TRBV6-2 or TRBV6-3 and TRBJ2-5, with 9 bases that match TRBD2. Material: memory (CD45RO+) T cells sorted from blood. The CDR3 DNA is TGTGCCGGGAAGCGGGAGGACCAAGAGACCCAGTACTTC. This codes for CAGKREDQETQYF.